This TCR beta chain derives from a study of blood T cell repertoires in COVID-19. TCRdb's table, derived via immunoSEQ multiplex PCR, lists solely in-frame clones and lacks some. The sample has roughly 250,000 clones; around nine tenths are singletons. CDR3 length equals 14 residues. J lost 2 bases, V lost 5 bases, and 4 bases had no gene match. Germline CDR1 SGHVS, CDR2 FNYEAQ. The J gene is TRBJ2-5, the V gene TRBV7-6; the match to TRBD1 covers 8 bases. The origin of this receptor is a young woman who had recovered from COVID-19. Sequencing was carried out using PBMCs or T cells enriched from blood (not recorded which). The CDR3, as DNA: TGTGCCAGCAGCCCGGGGACAGGACAAGAGACCCAGTACTTC. As protein: CASSPGTGQETQYF. Full variable domain (outside the CDR3, taken from reference TRBV7-6 and TRBJ2-5): GAGVSQSPRYKVTKRGQDVALRCDPISGHVSLYWYRQALGQGPEFLTYFNYEAQQDKSGLPNDRFSAERPEGSISTLTIQRTEQRDSAMYRCASSPGTGQETQYFGPGTRLLVL.